This section outlines one T cell receptor beta chain sequence together with its context. The data were obtained in a study of blood T cell repertoires in COVID-19. Study-wide background: PBMCs, B-cell-depleted T cells, or T cells were the source of the cDNA or gDNA that made up the material.

Participants, 18 to 89 years old, spanned around 25 US areas. Each participant's cohort was designated according to participant-reported clinical history. The CDR3 is 15 amino acids. Germline CDR1 SEHNR, CDR2 FQNEAQ (reference sequence). The trim removed 5 bases at V and 5 bases at J, leaving 10 bases unmatched. In the original workflow: From reference gene primer amplification, estimates of nucleated cell counts were derived. The table came from immunoSEQ multiplex PCR; TCRdb's copy has only in-frame clones and leaves some out. That table is the source of V, J and clone size, and D and trimming were worked out from the DNA. The sample has fewer than 350,000 clones; about 89% are singletons.

The TCR was taken from a middle-aged woman who had recovered from COVID-19. The chain joins TRBV7-9 to TRBJ2-7; 9 nucleotides align to TRBD1. The specimen sequenced was PBMCs or T cells enriched from blood (not recorded which). The CDR3 DNA follows: TGTGCCAGCAGCCTACAGGGGGCTGTGGGTAACGAGCAGTACTTC. This encodes CASSLQGAVGNEQYF.